Each of the 11 T cell receptor beta chains below was sequenced from the same sample in a study of T cells in Graves' hyperthyroidism and ophthalmopathy. Amplified TCR beta CDR3 regions came from RNA transcripts. With the HTBI primer set, the TCR CDR3 went through a first round of RT-PCR. TCRdb processed the multiplex PCR reads anew with MiXCR; each CDR3 protein has one entry. This table holds around 300,000 distinct CDR3 sequences, approximately 15% found once. The sequencing sample was made of blood. The receptors were sampled from a woman in her thirties with Graves' hyperthyroidism.

This clonotype was observed many times. V and J are TRBV2 and TRBJ2-7; D unresolved. Germline V gene sequence: CDR1 SNHLY, CDR2 FYNNEI. The CDR3 covers 15 residues. Deletions cut 9 bases from V and 0 bases from J, with 18 bases between. As DNA, the CDR3 is TGTGCCAGGGAAGAATGGACGTCGAGCTCCTACGAGCAGTACTTC. The encoded protein is CAREEWTSSSYEQYF.

The chain employs TRBV6-2 or TRBV6-3 and TRBJ2-7, with 10 bases aligning to TRBD1. V dropped 6 bases and J dropped 1; count of bases not matched to a gene: 9. This CDR3 spans 16 amino acids. The germline V gene has CDR1 MNHEY and CDR2 SVGEGT. The CDR3 DNA is TGTGCCAGCAGCGCCACCCCGGGACAGGGGTCCTACGAGCAGTACTTC. This encodes CASSATPGQGSYEQYF.

This clonotype showed up many times. V usage is TRBV29-1 and J usage is TRBJ2-5; D uncertain. Germline V gene lookup returns CDR1 SQVTM and CDR2 ANQGSEA. This CDR3 is built from 13 residues. V shed 0 bases and J shed 4 bases, with 9 bases lying between them. CDR3 in amino acids: CSVEDLMGETQYF. In DNA, the CDR3 is TGCAGCGTTGAAGATCTAATGGGAGAGACCCAGTACTTC.

A few counts support this clonotype. The chain has TRBV20-1 and TRBJ1-1; D is unclear. Germline assignment: CDR1 DFQATT and CDR2 SNEGSKA (reference sequence). The CDR3 is 11 residues long. The V gene lost 6 bases and the J gene lost 5 bases, with 10 bases spanning the gap. Here the CDR3 DNA reads TGCAGTGCAGGATCGGGGACTGAAGCTTTCTTT. The encoded protein is CSAGSGTEAFF.

This clonotype has a count of ten or more. J is TRBJ1-4 and V is TRBV12-3 or TRBV12-4; the D gene is possibly TRBD1 (5 bases). The CDR3 runs to 14 residues. The ends were cut back, 1 base at V and 8 bases at J, with 11 bases in the middle. The CDR3 region is CASSLVGAGEKLFF. In nucleotides, the CDR3 is TGTGCCAGCAGTTTAGTAGGGGCGGGGGAAAAACTGTTTTTT.

The V call is TRBV4-1, the J call TRBJ2-7, with TRBD2 matching over 7 bases. V dropped 1 base and J dropped 3; count of bases not matched to a gene: 9. The CDR3 runs to 16 residues. Germline CDR1 and CDR2: MGHRA and YSYEKL. The CDR3 sequence is CASSQVVAGVFYEQYF. The CDR3, as DNA: TGCGCCAGCAGCCAAGTGGTTGCGGGAGTGTTCTACGAGCAGTACTTC.

The V and J genes are TRBV6-1 and TRBJ1-2, with 9 bases matching TRBD1. The CDR3 is made up of 12 amino acids. The V gene end was trimmed by 6 bases and the J gene end by 6 bases; junction bases not matched to a gene: 2. The germline V gene has CDR1 MNHNS and CDR2 SASEGT. CDR3 DNA: TGTGCCAGCAGGCGGGACAGGGATGGCTACACCTTC. Translation: CASRRDRDGYTF.

This clonotype appeared many times. The V and J genes are TRBV11-2 and TRBJ2-2, with TRBD2 identical over 7 bases. The CDR3 length is 15 residues. The ends lost 5 bases at V and 6 bases at J; junction bases unmatched: 9. Germline V gives CDR1 SGHAT, CDR2 FQNNGV. The CDR3 nucleotides read TGTGCCAGCAGCCCACTTGCTACTAGCGCCGGGGAGCTGTTTTTT. Translated: CASSPLATSAGELFF.

V and J are TRBV30 and TRBJ1-5, with 7 bases matching TRBD1. CDR3 length: 15 residues. CDR1 is GTSNPN, CDR2 SVGIG, per germline (reference sequence). V was clipped by 0 bases and J by 5 bases; unmatched bases: 7. The CDR3 nucleotides read TGTGCCTGGAGTGTACCCCGACAGGGCCATCAGCCCCAGCATTTT. It codes for CAWSVPRQGHQPQHF.

The rearrangement joins TRBV5-1 to TRBJ2-1, with D possibly being TRBD2 (6 bases). Germline CDR1 is SGHRS and CDR2 is YFSETQ. CDR3 length: 16 residues. Trimming shortened V by 3 bases and J by 4 bases, and 17 bases separated the two germline ends. The CDR3 region is CASSSELARGYNEQFF. The CDR3 DNA is TGCGCCAGCAGCTCGGAACTAGCACGGGGATACAATGAGCAGTTCTTC.

There are many counts of this clonotype. The genes are TRBV3-1 and TRBJ1-1; TRBD1 might be the D (6 bases). The CDR3 is 15 residues long. CDR1 and CDR2 from the germline V gene are LGHDT and YNNKEL (reference sequence). V was pared by 4 bases and J by 3 bases, with 15 bases between. CDR3 sequence (DNA): TGTGCCAGCAGCCCCCGACGGGGGGCGCACACTGAAGCTTTCTTT. Amino acids: CASSPRRGAHTEAFF.